Listed below are T cell receptor beta chains from one sample, sequenced in a study of cytomegalovirus exposure and HLA in healthy donors. The method was immunoSEQ multiplex PCR; TCRdb's version includes in-frame clones alone and lacks a portion of them. The sample lists just over 60,000 clones; roughly 86% were seen once. The sample was PBMCs. The receptors stem from a man younger than 35 in good health and CMV-seronegative. The CDR3 runs from the conserved cysteine through the conserved F or W. Each record gives: clone size, V gene, J gene, D gene, CDR3 protein, CDR3 DNA. D genes are given only for firm matches. Clone size is not always given. Where it is, it says once, few, many or a class for expanded clones.

clone size: .
V gene: TRBV5-1
J gene: TRBJ1-1
D gene: .
CDR3 protein: CASSRTGTEAFF
CDR3 DNA: TGCGCCAGCAGCCGTACAGGGACTGAAGCTTTCTTT

clone size: .
V gene: TRBV10-3
J gene: TRBJ1-1
D gene: .
CDR3 protein: CAARTDSTMNTEAFF
CDR3 DNA: TGTGCCGCCCGGACAGATTCTACTATGAACACTGAAGCTTTCTTT

clone size: once
V gene: TRBV6-1
J gene: TRBJ1-6
D gene: .
CDR3 protein: CASSEMRPGGASPLHF
CDR3 DNA: TGTGCCAGCAGTGAAATGAGGCCCGGAGGAGCTTCACCCCTCCACTTT

clone size: .
V gene: TRBV4-1
J gene: TRBJ2-6
D gene: TRBD2
CDR3 protein: CASSQEGGIGANVLTF
CDR3 DNA: TGCGCCAGCAGCCAAGAGGGAGGGATCGGGGCCAACGTCCTGACTTTC

clone size: .
V gene: TRBV19
J gene: TRBJ1-5
D gene: .
CDR3 protein: CASSIGSYQPQHF
CDR3 DNA: TGTGCCAGTAGTATAGGCAGTTATCAGCCCCAGCATTTT

clone size: few
V gene: TRBV27
J gene: TRBJ2-2
D gene: .
CDR3 protein: CASSLNTGELFF
CDR3 DNA: TGTGCCAGCAGCCTGAACACCGGGGAGCTGTTTTTT

clone size: .
V gene: TRBV4-1
J gene: TRBJ1-2
D gene: .
CDR3 protein: CASSQVSGVVNYGYTF
CDR3 DNA: TGCGCCAGCAGCCAAGTGTCAGGCGTAGTGAACTATGGCTACACCTTC

clone size: .
V gene: TRBV10-3
J gene: TRBJ1-1
D gene: .
CDR3 protein: CAISAQGANTEAFF
CDR3 DNA: TGTGCCATCAGTGCACAGGGCGCGAACACTGAAGCTTTCTTT

clone size: .
V gene: TRBV7-9
J gene: TRBJ2-4
D gene: .
CDR3 protein: CASSLAGRGNIQYF
CDR3 DNA: TGTGCCAGCAGCTTAGCAGGGAGGGGGAACATTCAGTACTTC

clone size: .
V gene: TRBV10-3
J gene: TRBJ1-2
D gene: TRBD1
CDR3 protein: CAISEDLGTANGYTF
CDR3 DNA: TGTGCCATCAGCGAAGACCTCGGGACAGCGAATGGCTACACCTTC

clone size: .
V gene: TRBV11-2
J gene: TRBJ1-2
D gene: .
CDR3 protein: CASSSQPPDSNYGYTF
CDR3 DNA: TGTGCCAGCAGCTCGCAGCCGCCGGACAGCAACTATGGCTACACCTTC

clone size: .
V gene: TRBV27
J gene: TRBJ2-5
D gene: .
CDR3 protein: CASSLYRGETQYF
CDR3 DNA: TGTGCCAGCAGTTTATATAGGGGGGAGACCCAGTACTTC

clone size: .
V gene: TRBV28
J gene: TRBJ1-5
D gene: TRBD1
CDR3 protein: CASSFLDRGWGQPQHF
CDR3 DNA: TGTGCCAGCAGTTTTTTAGACAGGGGATGGGGACAGCCCCAGCATTTT

clone size: .
V gene: TRBV27
J gene: TRBJ2-7
D gene: TRBD2
CDR3 protein: CASSFSGRYEQYF
CDR3 DNA: TGTGCCAGCAGTTTTTCCGGGAGGTACGAGCAGTACTTC

clone size: few
V gene: TRBV6-1
J gene: TRBJ1-1
D gene: .
CDR3 protein: CASSGGYTEAFF
CDR3 DNA: TGTGCCAGCTCCGGGGGATACACTGAAGCTTTCTTT

clone size: .
V gene: TRBV9
J gene: TRBJ1-5
D gene: .
CDR3 protein: CASSPGGHQPQHF
CDR3 DNA: TGTGCCAGCAGCCCCGGGGGGCATCAGCCCCAGCATTTT

clone size: .
V gene: TRBV30
J gene: TRBJ1-6
D gene: TRBD1
CDR3 protein: CAWRVTGEHSPLHF
CDR3 DNA: TGTGCCTGGAGAGTGACAGGGGAACATTCACCCCTCCACTTT

clone size: .
V gene: TRBV6-5
J gene: TRBJ2-7
D gene: TRBD1
CDR3 protein: CASSPDRDIKPDF
CDR3 DNA: TGTGCCAGCAGCCCCGACAGGGATATCAAACCCGACTTC

clone size: .
V gene: TRBV11-3
J gene: TRBJ2-5
D gene: TRBD2
CDR3 protein: CASSLVASGGAGTQYF
CDR3 DNA: TGTGCCAGCAGCTTAGTTGCTAGCGGGGGGGCCGGGACCCAGTACTTC

clone size: .
V gene: TRBV7-6
J gene: TRBJ2-1
D gene: .
CDR3 protein: CASSAAAAYNEQFF
CDR3 DNA: TGTGCCAGCAGCGCCGCCGCGGCTTACAATGAGCAGTTCTTC

clone size: .
V gene: TRBV7-8
J gene: TRBJ2-1
D gene: .
CDR3 protein: CASSLETQQFF
CDR3 DNA: TGTGCCAGCAGCTTAGAGACACAGCAGTTCTTC

clone size: .
V gene: TRBV7-9
J gene: TRBJ1-2
D gene: .
CDR3 protein: CASSAQGLYGYTF
CDR3 DNA: TGTGCCAGCAGCGCCCAGGGGCTCTATGGCTACACCTTC

clone size: .
V gene: TRBV2
J gene: TRBJ2-3
D gene: .
CDR3 protein: CASSEQAPRTSTDTQYF
CDR3 DNA: TGTGCCAGCAGCGAGCAGGCCCCAAGGACTAGCACAGATACGCAGTATTTT

clone size: .
V gene: TRBV7-6
J gene: TRBJ1-2
D gene: TRBD1
CDR3 protein: CASSLDRGYGYTF
CDR3 DNA: TGTGCCAGCAGCTTAGACAGGGGCTATGGCTACACCTTC

clone size: .
V gene: TRBV5-1
J gene: TRBJ1-1
D gene: .
CDR3 protein: CASSLVVNTEAFF
CDR3 DNA: TGCGCCAGCAGCTTGGTCGTGAACACTGAAGCTTTCTTT

clone size: .
V gene: TRBV30
J gene: TRBJ1-5
D gene: TRBD1
CDR3 protein: CAWEVPGQGNQPQHF
CDR3 DNA: TGTGCCTGGGAGGTTCCGGGACAGGGGAATCAGCCCCAGCATTTT

clone size: .
V gene: TRBV18
J gene: TRBJ2-5
D gene: .
CDR3 protein: CASSPRGAGSAETQYF
CDR3 DNA: TGTGCCAGCTCACCGAGAGGTGCAGGGTCCGCGGAGACCCAGTACTTC

clone size: .
V gene: TRBV2
J gene: TRBJ2-1
D gene: TRBD2
CDR3 protein: CATLRTGGLAGGGSYNEQFF
CDR3 DNA: TGTGCCACCCTTAGGACAGGGGGACTAGCGGGGGGGGGCTCCTACAATGAGCAGTTCTTC

clone size: few
V gene: TRBV2
J gene: TRBJ1-5
D gene: .
CDR3 protein: CASSENQGSVNQPQHF
CDR3 DNA: TGTGCCAGCAGCGAGAATCAGGGGTCGGTCAATCAGCCCCAGCATTTT

clone size: .
V gene: TRBV5-6
J gene: TRBJ1-5
D gene: .
CDR3 protein: CASSMREGGRGNQPQHF
CDR3 DNA: TGTGCCAGCAGCATGCGGGAGGGGGGCAGGGGCAATCAGCCCCAGCATTTT

clone size: .
V gene: TRBV4-1
J gene: TRBJ1-4
D gene: .
CDR3 protein: CASSHFPGGDPAANEKLFF
CDR3 DNA: TGCGCCAGCAGCCACTTTCCGGGCGGGGACCCGGCGGCTAATGAAAAACTGTTTTTT

clone size: .
V gene: TRBV2
J gene: TRBJ1-2
D gene: TRBD1
CDR3 protein: CASRESTGLYGYTF
CDR3 DNA: TGTGCCAGCAGGGAGTCGACAGGGCTGTATGGCTACACCTTC

clone size: .
V gene: TRBV6-5
J gene: TRBJ1-5
D gene: .
CDR3 protein: CASRPTGGGQPQHF
CDR3 DNA: TGTGCCAGCAGACCGACAGGTGGGGGTCAGCCCCAGCATTTT

clone size: few
V gene: TRBV5-6
J gene: TRBJ1-5
D gene: .
CDR3 protein: CASSLGSDQPQHF
CDR3 DNA: TGTGCCAGCAGCTTGGGGTCGGATCAGCCCCAGCATTTT

clone size: once
V gene: TRBV10-3
J gene: TRBJ1-3
D gene: .
CDR3 protein: CAIEKELPGNTIYF
CDR3 DNA: TGTGCCATTGAGAAGGAGTTGCCTGGAAACACCATATATTTT

clone size: .
V gene: TRBV2
J gene: TRBJ2-5
D gene: TRBD1
CDR3 protein: CASTPETGGQETQYF
CDR3 DNA: TGTGCCAGCACCCCAGAGACAGGGGGACAAGAGACCCAGTACTTC

clone size: .
V gene: TRBV11-2
J gene: TRBJ2-1
D gene: .
CDR3 protein: CASSFSGSRYEQFF
CDR3 DNA: TGTGCCAGCAGCTTCTCCGGGTCCCGCTATGAGCAGTTCTTC

clone size: .
V gene: TRBV13
J gene: TRBJ2-3
D gene: .
CDR3 protein: CASRDGRGVPQYF
CDR3 DNA: TGTGCCAGCAGGGATGGCAGGGGCGTTCCGCAGTATTTT

clone size: .
V gene: TRBV4-1
J gene: TRBJ2-3
D gene: TRBD1
CDR3 protein: CASSQKKGTGEIDTQYF
CDR3 DNA: TGCGCCAGCAGCCAAAAAAAGGGGACAGGGGAGATAGATACGCAGTATTTT

clone size: .
V gene: TRBV6-5
J gene: TRBJ1-4
D gene: .
CDR3 protein: CASRRGSEKLFF
CDR3 DNA: TGTGCCAGCCGGCGGGGATCTGAAAAACTGTTTTTT

clone size: .
V gene: TRBV11-3
J gene: TRBJ2-1
D gene: .
CDR3 protein: CASSREEGFGNEQFF
CDR3 DNA: TGTGCCAGCAGTCGAGAGGAGGGATTTGGCAATGAGCAGTTCTTC

clone size: once
V gene: TRBV7-2
J gene: TRBJ2-1
D gene: TRBD1
CDR3 protein: CASSLGQGAYNEQFF
CDR3 DNA: TGTGCCAGCAGCTTAGGACAGGGGGCGTACAATGAGCAGTTCTTC

clone size: .
V gene: TRBV7-8
J gene: TRBJ2-2
D gene: .
CDR3 protein: CASNTRVGGELFF
CDR3 DNA: TGTGCCAGCAATACCAGGGTTGGCGGGGAGCTGTTTTTT

clone size: .
V gene: TRBV6-5
J gene: TRBJ2-5
D gene: TRBD2
CDR3 protein: CASSPGGETQYF
CDR3 DNA: TGTGCCAGCAGCCCGGGGGGGGAGACCCAGTACTTC

clone size: .
V gene: TRBV11-1
J gene: TRBJ2-7
D gene: TRBD1
CDR3 protein: CASKGQQAYEQYF
CDR3 DNA: TGTGCCAGCAAGGGACAGCAAGCTTACGAGCAGTACTTC